The 5 T cell receptor beta chains below were found in one sample sequenced in a study of T cell responses to AZD1222 COVID-19 vaccine. Measured with immunoSEQ multiplex PCR; TCRdb has only the in-frame clones, and not every one. The sample carries fewer than 120,000 clones, roughly four fifths recorded once. The sample was peripheral blood, taken on day 0 of AZD1222 vaccination. These receptors all come from an adult in good health.

V usage is TRBV3-1 (or the pseudogene TRBV3-2) and J usage is TRBJ1-5; TRBD1 might be the D (5 bases). Trimming stripped 4 bases from V and 6 bases from J, with 19 bases between. This CDR3 has 16 residues. Germline CDR1 LGHDT, CDR2 YNNKEL (reference sequence). The CDR3 loop is CASSRGGGRSGQPQHF. CDR3 bases: TGTGCCAGCAGCCGCGGTGGGGGGAGGAGTGGTCAGCCCCAGCATTTT.

The J gene is TRBJ1-2, the V gene TRBV19; D is possibly TRBD1 (6 bases). CDR1 and CDR2 (germline): LNHDA, SQIVND (reference sequence). Trimming shortened V by 3 bases and J by 5 bases, and 16 bases separated the two germline ends. There are 15 residues in the CDR3. DNA of the CDR3: TGTGCCAGTAGTATGGTAAACAGGGACAATTATGGCTACACCTTC. The encoded protein is CASSMVNRDNYGYTF.

J is TRBJ1-4 and V is TRBV9, with 12 positions matching TRBD1. The CDR3 is 15 residues long. Germline values: CDR1 SGDLS, CDR2 YYNGEE. After removal of 3 bases from V and 10 bases from J, the junction contained 7 bases not matched to a gene. This chain's CDR3 is CASSGMGTGGRKLFF. In DNA form, the CDR3 reads TGTGCCAGCAGCGGGATGGGGACAGGGGGCAGAAAACTGTTTTTT.

The V gene is TRBV6-2 or TRBV6-3, the J gene TRBJ2-1, with 11 positions matching TRBD2. This CDR3 spans 17 amino acids. V lost 0 bases to trimming and J lost 2 bases; unmatched junction nucleotides: 3. CDR1 MNHEY and CDR2 SVGEGT come from the germline V gene. As DNA, the CDR3 is TGTGCCAGCAGTTACTCGGGGACTAGCGGCACCTACAATGAGCAGTTCTTC. Protein: CASSYSGTSGTYNEQFF.

The chain uses TRBV30 and TRBJ2-2; D gene ambiguous. Trimming removed 0 bases from V and 0 bases from J, with 8 bases in between. This CDR3 has 15 amino acids. Germline CDR1 is GTSNPN and CDR2 is SVGIG (reference sequence). CDR3 sequence reads: CAWSVRRTNTGELFF. Here the CDR3 DNA reads TGTGCCTGGAGTGTACGTAGGACGAACACCGGGGAGCTGTTTTTT.